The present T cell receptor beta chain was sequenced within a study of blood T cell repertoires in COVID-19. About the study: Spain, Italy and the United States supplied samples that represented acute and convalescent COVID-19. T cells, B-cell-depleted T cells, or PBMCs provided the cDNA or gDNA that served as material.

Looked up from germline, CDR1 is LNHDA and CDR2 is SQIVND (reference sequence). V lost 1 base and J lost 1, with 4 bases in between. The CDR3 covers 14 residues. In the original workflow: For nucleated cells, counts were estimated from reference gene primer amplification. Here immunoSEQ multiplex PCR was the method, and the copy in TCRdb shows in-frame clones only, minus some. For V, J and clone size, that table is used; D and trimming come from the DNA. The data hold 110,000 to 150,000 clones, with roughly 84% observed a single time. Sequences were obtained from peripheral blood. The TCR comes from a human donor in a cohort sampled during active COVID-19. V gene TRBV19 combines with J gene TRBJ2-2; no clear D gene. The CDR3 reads CASSIAGNTGELFF. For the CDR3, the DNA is TGTGCCAGTAGTATAGCGGGGAACACCGGGGAGCTGTTTTTT.